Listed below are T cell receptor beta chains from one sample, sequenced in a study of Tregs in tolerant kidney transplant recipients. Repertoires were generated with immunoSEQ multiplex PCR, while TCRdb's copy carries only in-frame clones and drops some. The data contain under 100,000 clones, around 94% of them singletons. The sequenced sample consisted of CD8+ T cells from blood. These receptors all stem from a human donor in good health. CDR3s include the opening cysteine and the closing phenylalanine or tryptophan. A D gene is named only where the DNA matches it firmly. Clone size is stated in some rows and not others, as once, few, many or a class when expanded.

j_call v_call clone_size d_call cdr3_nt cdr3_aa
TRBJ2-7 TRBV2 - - TGTGCCAGCAGTGAGGGTAATTGGCAGTACTTC CASSEGNWQYF
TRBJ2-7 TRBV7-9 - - TGTGCCAGCAGCTCGCCTAGTGACGGGGATAGCTCCTACGAGCAGTACTTC CASSSPSDGDSSYEQYF
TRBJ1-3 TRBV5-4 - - TGTGCCAGCAGCTTGACCTCCCGAGGGATAGGAAACACCATATATTTT CASSLTSRGIGNTIYF
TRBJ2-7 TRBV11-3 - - TGTGCCAGCAGCTTAGATGGGGGAATTTACGAGCAGTACTTC CASSLDGGIYEQYF
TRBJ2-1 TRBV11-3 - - TGTGCCAGCAGCTTAGGGGGTCATGAGCAGTTCTTC CASSLGGHEQFF
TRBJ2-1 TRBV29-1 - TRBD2 TGCAGCGTTGAACCGCTGTCTAGCGGGGGCAATGAGCAGTTCTTC CSVEPLSSGGNEQFF
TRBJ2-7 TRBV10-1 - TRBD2 TGCGCCAGCAGTGAAACTAGCGGGAGCTACGAGCAGTACTTC CASSETSGSYEQYF
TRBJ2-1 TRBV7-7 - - TGTGCTAGCAGCTCCGACGAGTACAATGAGCAGTTCTTC CASSSDEYNEQFF
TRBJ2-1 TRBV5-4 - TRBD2 TGTGCCAGCAGCCCGACTAGCGGGGGGGCCTCGTTCTTC CASSPTSGGASFF
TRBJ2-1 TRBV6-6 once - TGTGCCAGCAAAAGCTCCTACAATGAGCAGTTCTTC CASKSSYNEQFF
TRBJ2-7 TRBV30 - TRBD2 TGTGCCTGGAGTGTAGGGCTAGCGGGAGGCGACGAGCAGTACTTC CAWSVGLAGGDEQYF
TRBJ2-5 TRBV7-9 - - TGTGCCAGCAGCCCACGTCACCACAACCAAGAGACCCAGTACTTC CASSPRHHNQETQYF
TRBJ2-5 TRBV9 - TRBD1 TGTGCCAGCAGCGTAGGGACAGGGGGCCGGGAGACCCAGTACTTC CASSVGTGGRETQYF
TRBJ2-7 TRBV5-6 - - TGTGCCAGCAGCCCGACCCTATCTATCTACGAGCAGTACTTC CASSPTLSIYEQYF
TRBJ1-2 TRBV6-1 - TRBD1 TGTGCCAGCAGTGAAGGCCCTGGACAGGGCCGGCTCTATGGCTACACCTTC CASSEGPGQGRLYGYTF
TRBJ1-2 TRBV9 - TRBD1 TGTGCCAGCAGCGTAGCCCGAGACAGGGGGCACGTCTATGGCTACACCTTC CASSVARDRGHVYGYTF
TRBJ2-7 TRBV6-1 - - TGTGCCAGCAGTTTATCGGGGTCCTACGAGCAGTACTTC CASSLSGSYEQYF
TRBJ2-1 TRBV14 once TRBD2 TGTGCCAGCAGCCAACCGACCACTAGCGGGAGTTTCTACAATGAGCAGTTCTTC CASSQPTTSGSFYNEQFF
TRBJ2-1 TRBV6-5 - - TGTGCCAGCAGTTACGCCACTTCCCATGAGCAGTTCTTC CASSYATSHEQFF
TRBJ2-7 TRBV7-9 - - TGTGCCAGCAGCTTAGCACTCGGCTACGAGCAGTACTTC CASSLALGYEQYF
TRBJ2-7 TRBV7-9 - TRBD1 TGTGCCAGCAGCATCACCGGGACAGGGGGTGAAGAGCAGTACTTC CASSITGTGGEEQYF
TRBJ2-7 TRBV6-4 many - TGTGCCAGCAGTGACTCGTCTAGCGGGGACAGGGGAGGGCAGTACTTC CASSDSSSGDRGGQYF
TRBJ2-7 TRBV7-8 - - TGTGCCAGCAGTCCGACCACGGCGGACTACGAGCAGTACTTC CASSPTTADYEQYF
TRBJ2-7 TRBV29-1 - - TGCAGCGTAGAAGGCCCAACCTACGAGCAGTACTTC CSVEGPTYEQYF
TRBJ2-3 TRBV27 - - TGTGCCAGCAGTTTTAGAGATACGCAGTATTTT CASSFRDTQYF
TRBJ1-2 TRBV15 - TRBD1 TGTGCCACCAGCAGAGGCGGAAGTGGGACAGGGATAACTAACTATGGCTACACCTTC CATSRGGSGTGITNYGYTF
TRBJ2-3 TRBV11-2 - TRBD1 TGTGCCAGCAGCCACAGCCCAGGGGGCGAAGATACGCAGTATTTT CASSHSPGGEDTQYF
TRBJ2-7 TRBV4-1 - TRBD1 TGCGCCAGCAGCCAAGTGGGGACAGGGGGCTACGAGCAGTACTTC CASSQVGTGGYEQYF
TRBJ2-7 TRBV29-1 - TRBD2 TGCAGCGTCAATGGGGGGGCTAGCGGGAGTTCCTACGAGCAGTACTTC CSVNGGASGSSYEQYF
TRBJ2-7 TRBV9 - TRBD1 TGTGCCAGCAGCGTAGACCCAGGGGGCCTCTACGAGCAGTACTTC CASSVDPGGLYEQYF
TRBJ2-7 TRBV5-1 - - TGCGCCAGCAGCTCGTCCTACGAGCAGTACTTC CASSSSYEQYF
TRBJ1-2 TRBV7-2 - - TGTGCCAGCAGCTTCGCGACGGTCTATGGCTACACCTTC CASSFATVYGYTF
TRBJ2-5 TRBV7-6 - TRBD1 TGTGCCAGCCAAATATCCCGGGACAGGGGTTTGGAGACCCAGTACTTC CASQISRDRGLETQYF
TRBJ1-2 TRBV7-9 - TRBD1 TGTGCCAGCAGCTCAACGACATGGACAGGGGGGTATGGCTACACCTTC CASSSTTWTGGYGYTF
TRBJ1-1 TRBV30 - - TGTGCCTGGAGCCTCGGGGCTGAAGCTTTCTTT CAWSLGAEAFF
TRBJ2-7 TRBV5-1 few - TGCGCCAGCAGCTTGGACTACGAGCAGTACTTC CASSLDYEQYF
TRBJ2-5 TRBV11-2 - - TGTGCCAGCAGCTTAGGCCCCCACCATCCGTACTTC CASSLGPHHPYF
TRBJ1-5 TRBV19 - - TGTGCCAGTACCTGGGGCACAGGACCGAGCAATCAGCCCCAGCATTTT CASTWGTGPSNQPQHF
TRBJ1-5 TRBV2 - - TGTGCCAGCAGTCCGGGCGTGAGCAATCAGCCCCAGCATTTT CASSPGVSNQPQHF
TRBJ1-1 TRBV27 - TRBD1 TGTGCCAGCGGCCGGACAGGGGTTCAAGCTTTCTTT CASGRTGVQAFF
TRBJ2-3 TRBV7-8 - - TGTGCCACCACCGTGGTGGTCACCAGCACAGATACGCAGTATTTT CATTVVVTSTDTQYF
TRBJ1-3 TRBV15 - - TGTGCCACCAGCATCCTCGGGGAGGGGGTAGGAAACACCATATATTTT CATSILGEGVGNTIYF
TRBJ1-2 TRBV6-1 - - TGTGCCAGCACCCAGGCAGGTGGTAACTATGGCTACACCTTC CASTQAGGNYGYTF
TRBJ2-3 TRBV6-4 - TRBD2 TGTGCCAGCAGTGACTCCGGGGGGGCCACAGATACGCAGTATTTT CASSDSGGATDTQYF
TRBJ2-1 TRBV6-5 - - TGTGCCAGCAGTTGGGGAAGGGTAAATGAGCAGTTCTTC CASSWGRVNEQFF
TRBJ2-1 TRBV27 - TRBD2 TGTGCCAGCAGTAAAGGTGCTAGCGGGAGAAATGAGCAGTTCTTC CASSKGASGRNEQFF
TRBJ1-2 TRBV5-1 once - TGCGCCAGCAGCTTGGGTACCCGAAGGTCGAACTATGGCTACACCTTC CASSLGTRRSNYGYTF
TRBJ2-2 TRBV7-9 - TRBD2 TGTGCCAGCAGCCCGCCGGGACTAGCGGAGAACACCGGGGAGCTGTTTTTT CASSPPGLAENTGELFF
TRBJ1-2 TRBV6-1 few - TGTGCCAGCAGTGAAAAAGGGGCCTATGGCTACACCTTC CASSEKGAYGYTF
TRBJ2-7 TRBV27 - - TGTGCCAGCAGCGAAAATAACGAGCAGTACTTC CASSENNEQYF
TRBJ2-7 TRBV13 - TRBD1 TGTGCCAGCAGCTGGGACAGGGGAGGCGAGCAGTACTTC CASSWDRGGEQYF
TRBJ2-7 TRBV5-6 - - TGTGCCAGCAGGCCCCGGACTCCTACCTACGAGCAGTACTTC CASRPRTPTYEQYF
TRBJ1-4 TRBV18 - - TGTGCCAGCTCCCCAAGTGATGTCAGTTATGAAAAACTGTTTTTT CASSPSDVSYEKLFF
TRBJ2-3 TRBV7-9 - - TGTGCCAGCAGCTTCCCGGGCTCCAGCACAGATACGCAGTATTTT CASSFPGSSTDTQYF